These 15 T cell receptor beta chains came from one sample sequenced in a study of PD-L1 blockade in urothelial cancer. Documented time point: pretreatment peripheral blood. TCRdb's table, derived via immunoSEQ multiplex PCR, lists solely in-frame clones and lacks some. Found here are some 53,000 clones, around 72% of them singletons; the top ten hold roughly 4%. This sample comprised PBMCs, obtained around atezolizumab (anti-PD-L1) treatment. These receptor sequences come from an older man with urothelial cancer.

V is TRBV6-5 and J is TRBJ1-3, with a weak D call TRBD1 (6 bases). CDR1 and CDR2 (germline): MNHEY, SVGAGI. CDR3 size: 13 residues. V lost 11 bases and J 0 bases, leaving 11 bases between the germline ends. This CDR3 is CASGAFSGNTIYF. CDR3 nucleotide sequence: TGTGCCTCAGGGGCCTTCTCTGGAAACACCATATATTTT.

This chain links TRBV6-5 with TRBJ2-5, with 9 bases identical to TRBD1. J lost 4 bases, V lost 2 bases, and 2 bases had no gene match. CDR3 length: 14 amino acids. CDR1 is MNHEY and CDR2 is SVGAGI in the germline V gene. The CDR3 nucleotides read TGTGCCAGCAGTTACCGGGGACAGGGAGAGACCCAGTACTTC. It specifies CASSYRGQGETQYF.

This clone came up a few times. CDR3 sequence reads: CAWTRTGYEKLFF. The CDR3, as DNA: TGTGCCTGGACACGGACAGGGTATGAAAAACTGTTTTTT. The chain recombines TRBV30 with TRBJ1-4; 8 bases match TRBD1. CDR1 and CDR2 from the germline V gene are GTSNPN and SVGIG (reference sequence). The CDR3 covers 13 residues. V trimming: 4 bases; J trimming: 6 bases; junction bases outside the gene matches: 4.

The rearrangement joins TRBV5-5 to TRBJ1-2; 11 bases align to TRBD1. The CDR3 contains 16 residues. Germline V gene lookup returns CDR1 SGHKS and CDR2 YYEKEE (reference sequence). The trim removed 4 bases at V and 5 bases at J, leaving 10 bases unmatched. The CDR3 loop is CASSDGTGGPQYGYTF. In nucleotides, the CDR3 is TGTGCCAGCAGCGACGGGACAGGGGGGCCTCAATATGGCTACACCTTC.

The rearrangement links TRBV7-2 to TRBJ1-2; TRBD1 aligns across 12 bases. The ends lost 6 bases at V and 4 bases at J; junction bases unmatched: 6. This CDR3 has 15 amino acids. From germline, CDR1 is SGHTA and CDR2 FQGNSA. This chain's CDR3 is CASREGQGAFYGYTF. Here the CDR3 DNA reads TGTGCCAGCAGGGAGGGACAGGGGGCATTCTATGGCTACACCTTC.

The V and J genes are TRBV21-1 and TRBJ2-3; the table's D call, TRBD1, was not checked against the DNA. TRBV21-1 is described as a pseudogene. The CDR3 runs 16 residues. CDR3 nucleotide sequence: TGTGCCAGCAGCGCAGTCCCTCCAGGGGCCACAGATACGCAGTATTTT. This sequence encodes CASSAVPPGATDTQYF.

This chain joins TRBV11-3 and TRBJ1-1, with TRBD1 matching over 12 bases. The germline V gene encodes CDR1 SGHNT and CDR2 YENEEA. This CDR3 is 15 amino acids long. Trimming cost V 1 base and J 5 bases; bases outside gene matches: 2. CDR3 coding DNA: TGTGCCAGCAGCTTAGCGGGACAGGGGGCAACTGAAGCTTTCTTT. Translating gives CASSLAGQGATEAFF.

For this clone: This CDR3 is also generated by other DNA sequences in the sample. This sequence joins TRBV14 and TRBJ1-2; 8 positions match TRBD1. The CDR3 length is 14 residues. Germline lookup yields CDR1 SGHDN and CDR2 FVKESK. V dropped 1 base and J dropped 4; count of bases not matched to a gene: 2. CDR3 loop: CASSQGTGPYGYTF. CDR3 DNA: TGTGCCAGCAGCCAAGGGACAGGGCCCTATGGCTACACCTTC.

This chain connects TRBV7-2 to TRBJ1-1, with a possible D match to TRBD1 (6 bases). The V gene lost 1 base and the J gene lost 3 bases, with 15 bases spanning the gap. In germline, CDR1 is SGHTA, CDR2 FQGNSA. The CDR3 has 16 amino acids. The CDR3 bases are TGTGCCAGCAGCTTAGAGAAGGGGGGGCCCGACACTGAAGCTTTCTTT. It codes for CASSLEKGGPDTEAFF.

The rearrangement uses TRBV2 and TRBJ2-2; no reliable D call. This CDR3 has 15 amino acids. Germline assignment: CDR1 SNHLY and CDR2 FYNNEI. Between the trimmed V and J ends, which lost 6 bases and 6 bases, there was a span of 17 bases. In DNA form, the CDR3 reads TGTGCCAGCAGGGATTCGACGGGTGTCTCCGGGGAGCTGTTTTTT. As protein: CASRDSTGVSGELFF.

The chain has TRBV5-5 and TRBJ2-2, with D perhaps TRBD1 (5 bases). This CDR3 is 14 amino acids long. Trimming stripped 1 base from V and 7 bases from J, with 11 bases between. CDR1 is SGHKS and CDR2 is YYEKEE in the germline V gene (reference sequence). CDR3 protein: CASSLLGAGGELFF. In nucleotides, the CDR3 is TGTGCCAGCAGCTTGCTTGGGGCTGGCGGGGAGCTGTTTTTT.

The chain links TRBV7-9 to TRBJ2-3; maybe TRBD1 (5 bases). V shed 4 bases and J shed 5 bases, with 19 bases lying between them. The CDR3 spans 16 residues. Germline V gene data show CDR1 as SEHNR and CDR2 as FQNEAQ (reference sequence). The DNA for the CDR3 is TGTGCCAGCAGCTCCAAATACAGGTTAACGGGAGATACGCAGTATTTT. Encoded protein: CASSSKYRLTGDTQYF.

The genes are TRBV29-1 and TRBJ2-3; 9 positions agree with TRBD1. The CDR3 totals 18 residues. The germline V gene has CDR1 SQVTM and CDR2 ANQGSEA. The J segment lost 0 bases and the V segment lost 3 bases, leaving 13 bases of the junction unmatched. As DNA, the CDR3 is TGCAGCGTTGACGGAAGCTATTTCGACAGGGGGAGCACAGATACGCAGTATTTT. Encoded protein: CSVDGSYFDRGSTDTQYF.

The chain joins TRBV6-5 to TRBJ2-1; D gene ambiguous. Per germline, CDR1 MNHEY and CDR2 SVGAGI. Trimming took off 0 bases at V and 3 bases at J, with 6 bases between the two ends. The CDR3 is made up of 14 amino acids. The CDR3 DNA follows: TGTGCCAGCAGTTACTCGAATAGCTACAATGAGCAGTTCTTC. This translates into CASSYSNSYNEQFF.

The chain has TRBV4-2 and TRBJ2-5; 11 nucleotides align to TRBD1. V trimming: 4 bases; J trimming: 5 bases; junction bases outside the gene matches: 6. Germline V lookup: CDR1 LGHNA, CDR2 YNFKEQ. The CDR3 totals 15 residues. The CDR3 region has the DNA TGTGCCAGCAGCCCAAGGACAGGGGGCGCGGAGACCCAGTACTTC. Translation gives CASSPRTGGAETQYF.